This passage covers 19 T cell receptor beta chains from one sample sequenced in a study of OX40 agonist ivuxolimab in advanced cancers. The repertoire was sequenced with immunoSEQ multiplex PCR; TCRdb's copy has only in-frame clones and lacks some. The sample records about 16,000 clones, 75% to 95% being singletons. Sequencing was performed on CD4+ or CD8+ T cells sorted from blood, taken in a trial of the OX40 agonist ivuxolimab. The receptors were sampled from an adult with an advanced solid tumor such as melanoma, head and neck, liver or kidney cancer.

The CDR3 here is CASSLGPGMNTEAFF. Written as DNA, the CDR3 is TGCGCCAGCAGCTTGGGCCCTGGAATGAACACTGAAGCTTTCTTT. V and J are TRBV5-1 and TRBJ1-1; D uncertain. The CDR3 totals 15 residues. Germline values: CDR1 SGHRS, CDR2 YFSETQ. Trimming stripped 0 bases from V and 0 bases from J, with 9 bases between.

This chain uses TRBV7-2 with TRBJ2-7; the D is unclear. Germline loops: CDR1 SGHTA, CDR2 FQGNSA. With 4 bases removed from V and 4 bases from J, the gap between germline ends came to 11 bases. The CDR3 totals 13 residues. CDR3 amino acids: CASSSGPIYEQYF. The DNA for the CDR3 is TGTGCCAGCAGCTCCGGACCTATATACGAGCAGTACTTC.

V and J are TRBV7-3 and TRBJ2-7; no reliable D call. Germline lookup yields CDR1 SGHTA and CDR2 FQGTGA. The V gene lost 2 bases and the J gene lost 2 bases, with 10 bases spanning the gap. This CDR3 contains 14 residues. The CDR3 DNA reads as TGTGCCAGCAGCTTATCTCCGACGGCCTACGAGCAGTACTTC. Translating gives CASSLSPTAYEQYF. The entire variable domain, with the rest obtained from reference TRBV7-3 and TRBJ2-7, is as follows: GAGVSQTPSNKVTEKGKYVELRCDPISGHTALYWYRQSLGQGPEFLIYFQGTGAADDSGLPNDRFFAVRPEGSVSTLKIQRTERGDSAVYLCASSLSPTAYEQYFGPGTRLTVT.

This clone has just one count. The CDR3 spells CASSSSREMWNEQFF. The CDR3 DNA reads TGTGCCAGCAGTTCCTCCCGTGAGATGTGGAATGAGCAGTTCTTC. The chain joins TRBV7-6 to TRBJ2-1; D not resolved. This CDR3 is built from 15 residues. Per the germline V gene, CDR1 is SGHVS and CDR2 is FNYEAQ. V gave up 6 bases and J gave up 7 bases, with 19 bases separating them. Full variable domain (outside the CDR3, taken from reference TRBV7-6 and TRBJ2-1): GAGVSQSPRYKVTKRGQDVALRCDPISGHVSLYWYRQALGQGPEFLTYFNYEAQQDKSGLPNDRFSAERPEGSISTLTIQRTEQRDSAMYRCASSSSREMWNEQFFGPGTRLTVL.

This clone was found a few times. The chain is built from TRBV21-1 and TRBJ2-7; TRBD2, the D gene given by the table, was not confirmed from the DNA. TRBV21-1 is termed a pseudogene. The CDR3 spans 18 residues. As DNA, the CDR3 is TGTGCCAGCAGCAAATGGGGCGGACTAGCTTTCTCCTCCTACGAGCAGTACTTC. Its protein is CASSKWGGLAFSSYEQYF.

V gene TRBV27 combines with J gene TRBJ2-7; TRBD1 is a possible D gene (6 bases). The V end lost 6 bases, the J end lost 3 bases, and 15 bases lay between the germline ends. CDR3 length equals 14 residues. Germline CDR1 MNHEY, CDR2 SMNVEV (reference sequence). The CDR3 sequence is CASSLRQGIYEQYF. CDR3 sequence (DNA): TGTGCCAGCAGCTTAAGGCAGGGGATCTACGAGCAGTACTTC.

The V and J genes are TRBV13 and TRBJ1-1, with D unclear. CDR3 length: 13 amino acids. Germline assignment: CDR1 PRHDT and CDR2 FYEKMQ (reference sequence). V gave up 3 bases and J gave up 2 bases, with 7 bases separating them. The CDR3 DNA is TGTGCCAGCAGCTTCGGACCTAACACTGAAGCTTTCTTT. It codes for CASSFGPNTEAFF.

The chain links TRBV4-3 to TRBJ1-1, with 8 bases identical to TRBD1. CDR3 length: 15 residues. Germline V gene lookup returns CDR1 LGHNA and CDR2 YSLEER. The V segment lost 1 base and the J segment 0 bases; nucleotides outside the gene matches: 1. DNA of the CDR3: TGCGCCAGCAGCCAAGGGACAGGGTTGAACACTGAAGCTTTCTTT. The encoded protein is CASSQGTGLNTEAFF.

This clone was found a few times. The CDR3 DNA sequence: TGTGCCAGCAGCTTATTTGCAGCGGGAGGGACATTCCAAGAGACCCAGTACTTC. This codes for CASSLFAAGGTFQETQYF. This sequence joins TRBV7-8 and TRBJ2-5; 10 nucleotides match TRBD2. CDR3 size: 18 residues. Germline values: CDR1 SGHVS, CDR2 FQNEAQ. J was trimmed by 1 base and V by 2 bases; bases with no gene match: 10. Complete variable domain (other parts from reference TRBV7-8 and TRBJ2-5): GAGVSQSPRYKVAKRGQDVALRCDPISGHVSLFWYQQALGQGPEFLTYFQNEAQLDKSGLPSDRFFAERPEGSVSTLKIQRTQQEDSAVYLCASSLFAAGGTFQETQYFGPGTRLLVL.

This clone was found once. For the CDR3, the DNA is TGTGCCTGGACCCTAGGTCAGGCTCCCGGGGAGCTGTTTTTT. Protein product: CAWTLGQAPGELFF. The genes are TRBV30 and TRBJ2-2; the D is unclear. Trimming shortened V by 4 bases and J by 6 bases, and 15 bases separated the two germline ends. The CDR3 has 14 residues. Germline V CDR1 and CDR2: GTSNPN, SVGIG (reference sequence).

The V and J genes are TRBV2 and TRBJ2-5; D ambiguous. The CDR3 totals 13 residues. The V end was cut by 2 bases, the J end by 11 bases, with 15 bases between. CDR1 and CDR2 (germline): SNHLY, FYNNEI. CDR3 in amino acids: CASSEMWQALQYF. CDR3 in DNA: TGTGCCAGCAGTGAAATGTGGCAGGCCCTACAGTACTTC.

The chain employs TRBV5-1 and TRBJ2-7, with 10 bases lining up with TRBD2. V lost 4 bases to trimming and J lost 4 bases; unmatched junction nucleotides: 8. Germline CDR1 and CDR2: SGHRS and YFSETQ. CDR3 length equals 15 residues. The CDR3 loop is CASSMTSGPIYEQYF. CDR3 nucleotides: TGCGCCAGCAGCATGACTAGCGGGCCGATATACGAGCAGTACTTC.

The count of this clone is one. The V call is TRBV29-1, the J call TRBJ2-1, with 10 positions matching TRBD2. In germline, CDR1 is SQVTM, CDR2 ANQGSEA. V lost 4 bases to trimming and J lost 8 bases; unmatched junction nucleotides: 11. The CDR3 loop spans 15 amino acids. CDR3 nucleotide sequence: TGCAGCGTTGGTGGAGCGGGAGGGCAAGGTTATGAGCAGTTCTTC. Its protein is CSVGGAGGQGYEQFF.

The rearrangement uses TRBV5-6 and TRBJ2-2; 13 bases agree with TRBD2. CDR3 length: 15 residues. CDR1 is SGHDT, CDR2 YYEEEE, per germline. The junction had 3 bases not matched to a gene; V was cut back by 4 bases and J by 6 bases. CDR3 coding DNA: TGTGCCAGCAGCCCTGGACTAGCGGGAGCCGGGGAGCTGTTTTTT. Residues: CASSPGLAGAGELFF.

The chain combines TRBV7-6 with TRBJ2-2, with 10 bases matching TRBD2. The CDR3 contains 16 residues. Germline lookup yields CDR1 SGHVS and CDR2 FNYEAQ. Trimming removed 5 bases from V and 0 bases from J; junction bases left unmatched: 3. The CDR3 DNA sequence: TGTGCCAGCAGCCGGACTAGCGGCCCGAACACCGGGGAGCTGTTTTTT. It translates to CASSRTSGPNTGELFF.

The CDR3 loop reads CATSRGSSTEQYF. The CDR3 DNA follows: TGTGCCACGTCCCGGGGGTCTTCTACGGAGCAGTACTTC. The rearrangement links TRBV9 to TRBJ2-7; tentative D call: TRBD2 (6 bases). The CDR3 consists of 13 residues. V was shortened by 9 bases and J by 7 bases, with 20 bases between the two germline ends. Germline CDR1 reads SGDLS; CDR2 reads YYNGEE.

The table lists this clone with a count of one. V and J are TRBV27 and TRBJ2-3; D is possibly TRBD2 (5 bases). This CDR3 has 16 amino acids. Germline CDR1 and CDR2: MNHEY and SMNVEV (reference sequence). Trimming took 0 bases from V and 0 from J, leaving 10 bases between them. The CDR3 loop reads CASSLSETGSTDTQYF. DNA of the CDR3: TGTGCCAGCAGTTTATCGGAGACGGGAAGCACAGATACGCAGTATTTT.

The chain joins TRBV5-4 to TRBJ2-1, with TRBD2 as a possible D gene (5 bases). V lost 1 base and J 6 bases, leaving 5 bases between the germline ends. Per germline, CDR1 SGHNT and CDR2 YYREEE (reference sequence). This CDR3 has 12 residues. CDR3 protein: CASSLTSNEQFF. The DNA for the CDR3 is TGTGCCAGCAGCTTGACTAGCAATGAGCAGTTCTTC.

The chain carries TRBV5-6 and TRBJ1-5, with TRBD1 as a possible D gene (6 bases). Germline CDR1 SGHDT, CDR2 YYEEEE. The V gene lost 6 bases and the J gene lost 3 bases, with 13 bases spanning the gap. This CDR3 is 14 amino acids long. The CDR3 loop is CASKHREDNQPQHF. For the CDR3, the DNA is TGTGCCAGCAAACACAGGGAGGACAATCAGCCCCAGCATTTT.